These T cell receptor beta chains were read from a single sample in a study of blood T cell repertoires in COVID-19. The table came from immunoSEQ multiplex PCR; TCRdb's copy has only in-frame clones and leaves some out. The sample has about 160,000 clones; 80% to 90% are singletons. Sequencing input: peripheral blood. All receptors derive from a woman aged 55-70 years who had recovered from COVID-19. Each CDR3 is given with its conserved first and last residue. The D gene is left open where the match is weak. Clone size is stated in some rows and not others, as once, few, many or a class when expanded.

CDR3 protein | CDR3 DNA | V gene | D gene | clone size | J gene
CASTRTGDDYGYTF | TGCGCCAGCACTCGAACAGGGGACGACTATGGCTACACCTTC | TRBV5-1 | TRBD1 | NA | TRBJ1-2
CASGPRTGRYTGELFF | TGTGCCAGCGGCCCCAGGACAGGGCGTTACACCGGGGAGCTGTTTTTT | TRBV28 | TRBD1 | NA | TRBJ2-2
CASTADRPGYTF | TGTGCCAGTACCGCAGACAGACCTGGCTACACCTTC | TRBV19 | NA | NA | TRBJ1-2
CASMRLAGALQDTQYF | TGTGCCAGTATGAGACTAGCGGGGGCACTTCAAGATACGCAGTATTTT | TRBV19 | TRBD2 | once | TRBJ2-3
CASSFLDSGNTEAFF | TGCGCCAGCAGCTTCTTGGACAGCGGGAACACTGAAGCTTTCTTT | TRBV5-1 | NA | NA | TRBJ1-1
CASIPGQGLRPQHF | TGTGCCAGCATCCCGGGACAGGGTTTACGGCCCCAGCATTTT | TRBV6-6 | TRBD1 | NA | TRBJ1-5
CASSLAGPNSPLHF | TGTGCCAGCAGCTTAGCGGGGCCGAATTCACCCCTCCACTTT | TRBV7-9 | NA | NA | TRBJ1-6
CASSLLRTGETEAFF | TGCGCCAGCAGCTTGCTGAGGACGGGAGAGACTGAAGCTTTCTTT | TRBV5-1 | NA | few | TRBJ1-1
CASSQQSYSGGAWGGELFF | TGTGCCAGCAGCCAACAATCGTATAGCGGGGGCGCCTGGGGCGGGGAGCTGTTTTTT | TRBV4-2 | TRBD2 | NA | TRBJ2-2
CASSQAQRGGTGELFF | TGCGCCAGCAGCCAAGCGCAACGGGGGGGCACCGGGGAGCTGTTTTTT | TRBV4-1 | TRBD2 | NA | TRBJ2-2
CSASRSRQFVGSPLHF | TGCAGTGCTAGTAGAAGTCGACAGTTTGTAGGTTCACCCCTCCACTTT | TRBV20-1 | NA | once | TRBJ1-6